The 14 T cell receptor beta chains below were found in one sample sequenced in a study of cytomegalovirus exposure and HLA in healthy donors. PCR used 60 Vbeta primers and 13 Jbeta primers. TCRdb's table, derived via immunoSEQ multiplex PCR, lists solely in-frame clones and lacks some. The sample carries more than 200,000 clones, about 75% recorded once. The sequencing sample was made of PBMCs. The receptors stem from a male donor in good health and CMV-seronegative.

V and J are TRBV7-3 and TRBJ2-2; TRBD2 matches 9 bases. Losses at the gene ends were 0 bases for V and 6 bases for J; bases not matched to a gene: 2. The germline CDR1 and CDR2 sequences are SGHTA and FQGTGA. This CDR3 spans 15 amino acids. Here the CDR3 DNA reads TGTGCCAGCAGCTTAACGGCGGGAGGGCCCGGGGAGCTGTTTTTT. Residues: CASSLTAGGPGELFF.

The chain combines TRBV28 with TRBJ1-2; D remains ambiguous. Germline V gives CDR1 MDHEN, CDR2 SYDVKM. V lost 3 bases and J 4 bases, leaving 12 bases between the germline ends. The CDR3 consists of 14 residues. DNA of the CDR3: TGTGCCAGCAGTTTTCGGGTGCTAATCTATGGCTACACCTTC. The encoded protein is CASSFRVLIYGYTF.

The genes are TRBV9 and TRBJ2-6; 9 nucleotides agree with TRBD2. The V and J ends lost 3 bases and 4 bases, in that order; junction bases with no gene match: 8. The CDR3 length is 17 residues. Germline CDR1 is SGDLS and CDR2 is YYNGEE. CDR3 sequence: CASSAVAGAGGANVLTF. Written as DNA, the CDR3 is TGTGCCAGCAGCGCCGTAGCGGGAGCGGGGGGGGCCAACGTCCTGACTTTC.

This clone was observed a handful of times. V gene TRBV6-4 combines with J gene TRBJ2-1, with 8 positions matching TRBD2. The V gene end was trimmed by 3 bases and the J gene end by 5 bases; junction bases not matched to a gene: 6. Germline assignment: CDR1 MRHNA and CDR2 SNTAGT. The CDR3 is 15 residues long. CDR3 in DNA: TGTGCCAGCAGTGAAAGTACTAGCGGAGACAATGAGCAGTTCTTC. It specifies CASSESTSGDNEQFF.

The rearrangement uses TRBV4-1 and TRBJ2-1; a weak D match, TRBD1 (7 bases). Deletions cut 1 base from V and 4 bases from J, with 17 bases between. Germline CDR1 and CDR2: MGHRA and YSYEKL. The CDR3 length is 17 residues. The CDR3 protein is CASSQVPGGTGYNEQFF. Written as DNA, the CDR3 is TGCGCCAGCAGCCAAGTTCCAGGGGGGACGGGGTACAATGAGCAGTTCTTC.

J is TRBJ1-2 and V is TRBV25-1; 8 bases are a match to TRBD1. V was pared by 5 bases and J by 5 bases, with 10 bases of the junction left unmatched. The CDR3 has 15 amino acids. Germline lookup yields CDR1 MGHDK and CDR2 SYGVNS. DNA of the CDR3: TGTGCCAGCAGTACCCGGACAGGGACGGTTTATGGCTACACCTTC. It encodes CASSTRTGTVYGYTF.

This clone occurred a few times. This chain joins TRBV5-6 and TRBJ2-2; D may be TRBD1 (5 bases). Trimming took 2 bases from V and 1 from J, leaving 12 bases between them. Per germline, CDR1 SGHDT and CDR2 YYEEEE. CDR3 size: 16 residues. This CDR3 reads CASSFEFRVNTGELFF. The CDR3 nucleotides are TGTGCCAGCAGCTTTGAATTCAGGGTGAACACCGGGGAGCTGTTTTTT. Full variable domain (outside the CDR3, taken from reference TRBV5-6 and TRBJ2-2): DAGVTQSPTHLIKTRGQQVTLRCSPKSGHDTVSWYQQALGQGPQFIFQYYEEEERQRGNFPDRFSGHQFPNYSSELNVNALLLGDSALYLCASSFEFRVNTGELFFGEGSRLTVL.

The gene calls are TRBV4-2 and TRBJ2-3, with D possibly matching TRBD2 (6 bases). The CDR3 consists of 18 residues. Germline-derived CDR1 and CDR2 are LGHNA and YNFKEQ. V was clipped by 1 base and J by 3 bases, with 20 bases between them. The CDR3 loop reads CASSQGRWERGITDTQYF. CDR3 coding DNA: TGTGCCAGCAGCCAAGGTCGGTGGGAACGGGGGATTACAGATACGCAGTATTTT.

The chain recombines TRBV9 with TRBJ2-7; weak D call: TRBD2 (8 bases). Trimming stripped 7 bases from V and 0 bases from J, with 17 bases between. The V gene's germline CDR1 is SGDLS and CDR2 YYNGEE. This CDR3 has 15 amino acids. This CDR3 reads CASAGGRGSSYEQYF. The CDR3 DNA is TGTGCCAGCGCGGGGGGCAGGGGGAGCTCCTACGAGCAGTACTTC.

CDR3 protein: CASSENGMNTEAFF. The CDR3 nucleotides are TGTGCCAGCAGTGAAAACGGGATGAACACTGAAGCTTTCTTT. The chain couples TRBV6-4 to TRBJ1-1; D uncertain. The CDR3 has 14 amino acids. CDR1 is MRHNA and CDR2 is SNTAGT in the germline V gene. Trimming removed 3 bases from V and 0 bases from J, with 8 bases in between.

The chain couples TRBV14 to TRBJ1-6; weak D call: TRBD1 (6 bases). Trimming took off 3 bases at V and 7 bases at J, with 10 bases between the two ends. The V gene's germline CDR1 is SGHDN and CDR2 FVKESK. This CDR3 spans 14 amino acids. CDR3 amino acids: CASSHAGANSPLHF. The CDR3 nucleotides read TGTGCCAGCAGCCATGCAGGGGCGAATTCACCCCTCCACTTT.

This chain connects TRBV27 to TRBJ2-5, with D perhaps matching TRBD1 (7 bases). This CDR3 region has 11 residues. Trimming stripped 7 bases from V and 7 bases from J, with 10 bases between. Germline V lookup: CDR1 MNHEY, CDR2 SMNVEV (reference sequence). CDR3 sequence: CASNQGGTQYF. DNA of the CDR3: TGTGCCAGCAACCAGGGGGGGACCCAGTACTTC.

In nucleotides, the CDR3 is TGTGCCAGCAGCCAACCGGGACTAGCGACAGATACGCAGTATTTT. Translated, it gives CASSQPGLATDTQYF. This chain connects TRBV4-2 to TRBJ2-3, with TRBD2 identical over 10 bases. This CDR3 comprises 15 residues. The junction had 2 bases not matched to a gene; V was cut back by 2 bases and J by 3 bases. CDR1 and CDR2 from the germline V gene are LGHNA and YNFKEQ.

The table lists this clone with a few counts. V gene TRBV6-5 combines with J gene TRBJ1-1, with D uncertain. This CDR3 spans 14 amino acids. V lost 8 bases, J lost 4 bases, and 17 bases lay in between. The germline V gene has CDR1 MNHEY and CDR2 SVGAGI. CDR3 region: CASSPQRLSTEAFF. For the CDR3, the DNA is TGTGCCAGCTCCCCCCAACGCCTAAGCACTGAAGCTTTCTTT.